The sequence of this TCR beta chain was determined in a study of control samples from healthy donors and cancer patients. Germline CDR1 and CDR2: SQVTM and ANQGSEA. The J segment lost 5 bases and the V segment lost 5 bases, leaving 7 bases of the junction unmatched. There are 14 residues in the CDR3. Clones were read by immunoSEQ multiplex PCR, and TCRdb kept only the in-frame ones, dropping some. The profile shows tens of thousands of clones, 87% of them singletons. Sequencing was done on a sample of PBMCs. The chain joins TRBV29-1 to TRBJ2-7; 12 bases agree with TRBD2. The TCR was taken from a man between 60 and 75 years old with head and neck cancer. The CDR3 reads CSVQTSGSINEQYF. The CDR3 nucleotides are TGCAGCGTTCAGACTAGCGGGAGTATCAACGAGCAGTACTTC.